This is a list of T cell receptor beta chains from one sample in a study of T-cell reconstitution after alpha-beta-depleted transplantation in children. TCRdb called the PCR reads again in MiXCR, with one record for every CDR3 protein. The sample carries about 980,000 distinct CDR3 sequences, roughly 29% recorded once. Sequencing was performed on PBMCs, mostly from graft donor cells, taken 360 days after TCRalphabeta/CD19-depleted stem cell transplant. Source of these receptors: a boy younger than two who had a stem cell transplant for SCID, so the T cells may come from the graft donor. The CDR3 runs from the conserved cysteine through the conserved F or W. D genes are given only for firm matches. Expanded clones get a size class; other rows say once, few or many, or leave the size out.

D gene: .; V gene: TRBV4-1; J gene: TRBJ2-7; clone size: few; CDR3 DNA: TGCGCCAGCAGCCCTACTAGGCCACCCTACGAGCAGTACTTC; CDR3 protein: CASSPTRPPYEQYF
D gene: TRBD2; V gene: TRBV12-3/TRBV12-4; J gene: TRBJ2-1; clone size: .; CDR3 DNA: TGTGCCAGCAGTTTTACTAGCGTATACAATGAGCAGTTCTTC; CDR3 protein: CASSFTSVYNEQFF
D gene: .; V gene: TRBV12-3/TRBV12-4; J gene: TRBJ1-4; clone size: many; CDR3 DNA: TGTGCCAGCAGTTTATCGGACATGGGATCCGAAAAACTGTTTTTT; CDR3 protein: CASSLSDMGSEKLFF
D gene: .; V gene: TRBV20-1; J gene: TRBJ2-7; clone size: few; CDR3 DNA: TGCAGTGCTAGATGGGTGGACCACCCCTACGAGCAGTACTTC; CDR3 protein: CSARWVDHPYEQYF
D gene: .; V gene: TRBV12-3/TRBV12-4; J gene: TRBJ2-3; clone size: .; CDR3 DNA: TGTGCCAGCAGTCACCCGACTAGTACGGATACGCAGTATTTT; CDR3 protein: CASSHPTSTDTQYF
D gene: .; V gene: TRBV4-3; J gene: TRBJ2-1; clone size: few; CDR3 DNA: TGCGCCAGCAGCCTTTCGGGACGGAATGAGCAGTTCTTC; CDR3 protein: CASSLSGRNEQFF
D gene: .; V gene: TRBV19; J gene: TRBJ1-5; clone size: .; CDR3 DNA: TGTGCCAGTAGACAAGACCGTAGCAATCAGCCCCAGCATTTT; CDR3 protein: CASRQDRSNQPQHF
D gene: .; V gene: TRBV5-1; J gene: TRBJ2-2; clone size: few; CDR3 DNA: TGCGCCAGCAGCTTGGAGGCCCGGGGAGTGAACACCGGGGAGCTGTTTTTT; CDR3 protein: CASSLEARGVNTGELFF
D gene: .; V gene: TRBV7-3; J gene: TRBJ2-1; clone size: .; CDR3 DNA: TGTGCCAGCAGCTTCCAACAGGGATCCGAGCAGTTCTTC; CDR3 protein: CASSFQQGSEQFF
D gene: TRBD2; V gene: TRBV20-1; J gene: TRBJ2-7; clone size: .; CDR3 DNA: TGCAGTGCTACCGGACTAGCGGGGGGGCGCGAGCAGTACTTC; CDR3 protein: CSATGLAGGREQYF
D gene: .; V gene: TRBV7-9; J gene: TRBJ2-1; clone size: .; CDR3 DNA: TGTGCCAGCTCTCCTTTGGGGGCAGCCGAGCAGTTCTTC; CDR3 protein: CASSPLGAAEQFF
D gene: TRBD2; V gene: TRBV4-1; J gene: TRBJ2-7; clone size: .; CDR3 DNA: TGCGCCAGCAGTTGGCTAGCGGGGACCTACGAGCAGTACTTC; CDR3 protein: CASSWLAGTYEQYF
D gene: .; V gene: TRBV6-5; J gene: TRBJ2-2; clone size: few; CDR3 DNA: TGTGCCAGCAGTTACGGCATAGGGGAGCTGTTTTTT; CDR3 protein: CASSYGIGELFF
D gene: TRBD1; V gene: TRBV12-3/TRBV12-4; J gene: TRBJ1-1; clone size: .; CDR3 DNA: TGTGCCAGCAGCGGCCCCCGGGCACAGGGGGGGTTGAACACTGAAGCTTTCTTT; CDR3 protein: CASSGPRAQGGLNTEAFF
D gene: .; V gene: TRBV5-1; J gene: TRBJ1-1; clone size: .; CDR3 DNA: TGCGCCAGCAGCTCCTTACAGGGTGTAAACACTGAAGCTTTCTTT; CDR3 protein: CASSSLQGVNTEAFF
D gene: TRBD2; V gene: TRBV6-2/TRBV6-3; J gene: TRBJ2-7; clone size: .; CDR3 DNA: TGTGCCAGCAGTTACGCGCCCGGGACTAGCGGGGTAAAGTACTTC; CDR3 protein: CASSYAPGTSGVKYF
D gene: TRBD1; V gene: TRBV4-1; J gene: TRBJ2-7; clone size: .; CDR3 DNA: TGCGCCAGCAGCCAAGTCTTCGGGACAGGCTACGAGCAGTACTTC; CDR3 protein: CASSQVFGTGYEQYF
D gene: TRBD1; V gene: TRBV27; J gene: TRBJ1-5; clone size: .; CDR3 DNA: TGTGCCAGCAGTTTCCAGGACAGGGAAGGCAATCAGCCCCAGCATTTT; CDR3 protein: CASSFQDREGNQPQHF
D gene: .; V gene: TRBV2; J gene: TRBJ2-2; clone size: few; CDR3 DNA: TGTGCCAGCAGTGAATTGGGACACGTCACCGGGGAGCTGTTTTTT; CDR3 protein: CASSELGHVTGELFF
D gene: TRBD1; V gene: TRBV6-1; J gene: TRBJ2-7; clone size: few; CDR3 DNA: TGTGCCAGCAGTCCCCCCGGACCCCTCAGGGGGCCCTACGAGCAGTACTTC; CDR3 protein: CASSPPGPLRGPYEQYF
D gene: .; V gene: TRBV12-3/TRBV12-4; J gene: TRBJ1-1; clone size: many; CDR3 DNA: TGTGCCAGCAGTCTATATTATTCTAACACTGAAGCTTTCTTT; CDR3 protein: CASSLYYSNTEAFF
D gene: .; V gene: TRBV2; J gene: TRBJ2-3; clone size: .; CDR3 DNA: TGTGCCAGCACCCTACAGGGAAGCACAGATACGCAGTATTTT; CDR3 protein: CASTLQGSTDTQYF
D gene: TRBD2; V gene: TRBV2; J gene: TRBJ2-7; clone size: .; CDR3 DNA: TGTGCCAGCAGTACCCAAGCGGGGGGGCCTTGGGAGCAGTACTTC; CDR3 protein: CASSTQAGGPWEQYF
D gene: .; V gene: TRBV2; J gene: TRBJ2-3; clone size: .; CDR3 DNA: TGTGCCAGCAGTGACAGGACCCCCACAGATACGCAGTATTTT; CDR3 protein: CASSDRTPTDTQYF
D gene: TRBD1; V gene: TRBV20-1; J gene: TRBJ2-7; clone size: .; CDR3 DNA: TGCAGTGCTGACCGGGACAGGGGAGTCTACGAGCAGTACTTC; CDR3 protein: CSADRDRGVYEQYF
D gene: .; V gene: TRBV2; J gene: TRBJ2-7; clone size: .; CDR3 DNA: TGTGCCAGCAGTTCACTCATACGGGGCAGCTACGAGCAGTACTTC; CDR3 protein: CASSSLIRGSYEQYF
D gene: TRBD1; V gene: TRBV20-1; J gene: TRBJ1-5; clone size: .; CDR3 DNA: TGCAGTGCTGATAGCGCCGGACAGGTTGAAAGCAATCAGCCCCAGCATTTT; CDR3 protein: CSADSAGQVESNQPQHF
D gene: TRBD2; V gene: TRBV4-3; J gene: TRBJ2-1; clone size: many; CDR3 DNA: TGCGCCAGCAGCCAAGTTGGGAGGGGCTCCTACAATGAGCAGTTCTTC; CDR3 protein: CASSQVGRGSYNEQFF
D gene: .; V gene: TRBV18; J gene: TRBJ2-7; clone size: .; CDR3 DNA: TGTGCCAGCTCACCAGCGACCGATCTCGATCTCTTCCCCTACGAGCAGTACTTC; CDR3 protein: CASSPATDLDLFPYEQYF
D gene: .; V gene: TRBV20-1; J gene: TRBJ2-1; clone size: once; CDR3 DNA: TGCAGTGCTAGAGGCACCTTGGACTTATGGAATGAGCAGTTCTTC; CDR3 protein: CSARGTLDLWNEQFF
D gene: TRBD1; V gene: TRBV5-1; J gene: TRBJ1-6; clone size: .; CDR3 DNA: TGCGCCAGCAGAATGGTCGGGACAGGGGATTCACCCCTCCACTTT; CDR3 protein: CASRMVGTGDSPLHF
D gene: TRBD2; V gene: TRBV7-2; J gene: TRBJ2-1; clone size: .; CDR3 DNA: TGTGCCAGCACTAGCGGGGGGGCGGATGAGCAGTTCTTC; CDR3 protein: CASTSGGADEQFF